The 20 T cell receptor beta chains presented below share a single source sample, sequenced in a study of blood T cells in healthy people across ages. Using a J-beta primer mix together with a sample-barcoded 5' primer, a second PCR was run for about 6 to 12 cycles. TCRdb reanalysed the 5' RACE reads using MiXCR and keeps one entry per CDR3 protein. The profile shows around 670,000 distinct CDR3 sequences, approximately 30% of them singletons. Sequencing was performed on blood. The receptors originated from an elderly woman in good health.

This clonotype was recorded at least ten times. The chain uses TRBV20-1 and TRBJ1-4; 7 nucleotides line up with TRBD1. Germline lookup yields CDR1 DFQATT and CDR2 SNEGSKA (reference sequence). The CDR3 consists of 15 residues. V lost 0 bases to trimming and J lost 3 bases; unmatched junction nucleotides: 4. As DNA, the CDR3 is TGCAGTGCTAGAGATCTAACAGGGGCTAATGAAAAACTGTTTTTT. Its protein product is CSARDLTGANEKLFF.

This clonotype was counted many times. The chain recombines TRBV10-3 with TRBJ2-7; a possible D gene is TRBD1 (5 bases). The CDR3 is made up of 15 amino acids. V was pared by 0 bases and J by 4 bases, with 13 bases between. Germline lookup yields CDR1 ENHRY and CDR2 SYGVKD. CDR3 nucleotides: TGTGCCATCAGTGAGTCGCCAGGGAAAGCATACGAGCAGTACTTC. It translates to CAISESPGKAYEQYF.

In this sample, this clonotype turned up many times. This rearrangement joins TRBV11-3 to TRBJ2-1, with 10 bases that match TRBD2. The CDR3 totals 16 residues. Germline V gene data show CDR1 as SGHNT and CDR2 as YENEEA. The V segment lost 1 base and the J segment 7 bases; nucleotides outside the gene matches: 7. The CDR3 DNA reads as TGTGCCAGCAGCTTAGTGCTAGCGGGGGATCAGAATGAGCAGTTCTTC. The encoded protein is CASSLVLAGDQNEQFF.

This clonotype appeared many times. The rearrangement uses TRBV3-1 and TRBJ1-2; D is unclear. Germline assignment: CDR1 LGHDT and CDR2 YNNKEL (reference sequence). This CDR3 has 12 amino acids. V was trimmed by 1 base and J by 4 bases, leaving 4 bases between them. In DNA form, the CDR3 reads TGTGCCAGCAGCCAAGTCAGCTATGGCTACACCTTC. It codes for CASSQVSYGYTF.

Remarks on this clonotype: Compared with germline, one end of the junction differs, possibly owing to a read error. The V and J genes are TRBV9 and TRBJ2-7; TRBD1 is a possible D gene (6 bases). Germline V gene lookup returns CDR1 SGDLS and CDR2 YYNGEE. This CDR3 spans 13 amino acids. The CDR3: CASSSGDSCEQYF. The CDR3 nucleotides read TGTGCCAGCAGCTCAGGGGATTCCTGCGAGCAGTACTTC.

This rearrangement joins TRBV5-1 to TRBJ1-5; D gene ambiguous. Trimming took 0 bases from V and 3 from J, leaving 4 bases between them. The length of the CDR3 is 13 residues. Per the germline V gene, CDR1 is SGHRS and CDR2 is YFSETQ. This chain's CDR3 is CASSLDNNQPQHF. The CDR3, as DNA: TGCGCCAGCAGCTTGGACAACAATCAGCCCCAGCATTTT.

This clonotype was seen a few times. V and J are TRBV20-1 and TRBJ2-5; the D gene could be TRBD1 or TRBD2 (7 bases each). V lost 4 bases and J lost 11, with 26 bases in between. Per the germline V gene, CDR1 is DFQATT and CDR2 is SNEGSKA (reference sequence). CDR3 length: 15 residues. CDR3: CSATTTGGQTYGQYF. DNA for the CDR3: TGCAGTGCTACCACTACGGGGGGACAGACCTACGGGCAGTACTTC.

The table lists this clonotype with many counts. This sequence joins TRBV20-1 and TRBJ1-2; D gene uncertain. The ends were cut back, 1 base at V and 2 bases at J, with 5 bases in the middle. This CDR3 has 12 residues. CDR1 is DFQATT, CDR2 SNEGSKA, per germline (reference sequence). The CDR3: CSARGGNYGYTF. The CDR3 DNA follows: TGCAGTGCTAGAGGAGGGAACTATGGCTACACCTTC.

In the case of this clonotype: A much bigger clone sits one base away, suggesting this may be a read error. The genes are TRBV5-1 and TRBJ2-6; D is possibly TRBD1 (5 bases). This CDR3 is built from 14 residues. CDR1 and CDR2 from the germline V gene are SGHRS and YFSETQ. The CDR3: CASTKTAGANVRTF. The CDR3 DNA sequence: TGCGCCAGCACCAAAACGGCTGGGGCCAACGTCCGGACTTTC.

This chain links TRBV20-1 with TRBJ1-1, with a weak D call TRBD1 (6 bases). V lost 5 bases, J lost 0 bases, and 13 bases lay in between. The CDR3 is made up of 14 amino acids. Germline V gene lookup returns CDR1 DFQATT and CDR2 SNEGSKA (reference sequence). CDR3 in DNA: TGCAGTGCTCACCTACAGGGTATGAACACTGAAGCTTTCTTT. Protein sequence: CSAHLQGMNTEAFF.

This clonotype was counted at least ten times. V gene TRBV7-9 combines with J gene TRBJ1-2; 7 nucleotides match TRBD1. The CDR3 loop spans 17 amino acids. Germline assignment: CDR1 SEHNR and CDR2 FQNEAQ (reference sequence). The J segment lost 5 bases and the V segment lost 0 bases, leaving 12 bases of the junction unmatched. The CDR3 sequence: CASSLAMGQSSGYGYTF. In nucleotides, the CDR3 is TGTGCCAGCAGCTTAGCAATGGGACAGTCCTCTGGTTATGGCTACACCTTC.

A remark on this clonotype: A read error may explain this, as a much larger clone is one base away. DNA of the CDR3: TGCGCCGGCTCCCGGGACAGAGCTTTTGCAAACATTCAGTACTTC. Protein sequence: CAGSRDRAFANIQYF. The chain is built from TRBV5-1 and TRBJ2-4; 7 bases map to TRBD1. V lost 10 bases and J lost 6; bases outside the gene matches: 16. The CDR3 covers 15 residues. The germline CDR1 and CDR2 sequences are SGHRS and YFSETQ.

This clonotype was detected only a few times. The J gene is TRBJ1-1, the V gene TRBV9, with 8 nucleotides matching TRBD1. V shed 4 bases, J shed 4 bases, and the junction held 12 bases outside the gene matches. The V gene's germline CDR1 is SGDLS and CDR2 YYNGEE. CDR3 length: 16 residues. The CDR3 DNA is TGTGCCAGCAGCCCAGGACAGGGAGCAGGAACCACTGAAGCTTTCTTT. Amino acids: CASSPGQGAGTTEAFF.

The chain couples TRBV12-3 or TRBV12-4 to TRBJ2-7, with TRBD1 matching over 7 bases. V shed 6 bases and J 6 bases; nucleotides not matched to a gene: 8. The CDR3 totals 13 residues. This CDR3 reads CASSDQQGFEQYF. The CDR3 DNA follows: TGTGCCAGCAGCGATCAACAGGGGTTCGAGCAGTACTTC.

The sample holds a few counts of this clonotype. J is TRBJ1-5 and V is TRBV30, with a possible D match to TRBD1 (6 bases). Trimming left V 8 bases short and J 7 bases short, with 21 bases between. The CDR3 is made up of 14 amino acids. Germline CDR1 is GTSNPN and CDR2 is SVGIG (reference sequence). This CDR3 reads CARGQGVAGQPQHF. CDR3 sequence (DNA): TGTGCCCGGGGACAAGGGGTAGCGGGGCAGCCCCAGCATTTT.

Details on this clonotype: One end of the junction does not line up with germline, which may come from a read error. The V and J genes are TRBV29-1 and TRBJ2-5, with TRBD1 as a possible D gene (5 bases). Germline CDR1 is SQVTM and CDR2 is ANQGSEA. The CDR3 runs to 13 residues. This chain's CDR3 is CSVRQLSQETQYF. CDR3 coding DNA: TGCAGCGTCCGACAGTTGAGCCAAGAGACCCAGTACTTT.

This clonotype was observed a handful of times. V gene TRBV7-8 combines with J gene TRBJ2-7; TRBD1 aligns across 8 bases. CDR1 and CDR2 (germline): SGHVS, FQNEAQ. V shed 0 bases and J 3 bases; nucleotides not matched to a gene: 4. The CDR3 consists of 15 residues. In nucleotides, the CDR3 is TGTGCCAGCAGCTTAGCGATGGACAGGGTCTACGAGCAGTACTTC. Its translation: CASSLAMDRVYEQYF.

This clonotype has a count of ten or more. The rearrangement uses TRBV6-2 or TRBV6-3 and TRBJ2-1; TRBD2 matches at 14 bases. This CDR3 spans 17 amino acids. With V trimmed by 6 bases and J by 6 bases, 10 bases remained unmatched. Germline-derived CDR1 and CDR2 are MNHEY and SVGEGT. The chain's CDR3 is CASSFRLAGGQGNEQFF. In DNA form, the CDR3 reads TGTGCCAGCAGCTTTAGACTAGCGGGGGGGCAAGGCAATGAGCAGTTCTTC.

The chain has TRBV5-1 and TRBJ2-5, with D possibly TRBD1 on 6 matching bases. The ends were cut back, 2 bases at V and 11 bases at J, with 22 bases in the middle. The length of the CDR3 is 15 residues. Germline V gene data show CDR1 as SGHRS and CDR2 as YFSETQ. CDR3 region: CASSFSGTTSNEQYF. DNA of the CDR3: TGCGCCAGCAGCTTTTCCGGGACAACGAGCAATGAGCAGTACTTC.

At least ten counts were recorded for this clonotype. The gene calls are TRBV4-2 and TRBJ1-1, with D possibly matching TRBD1 (5 bases). V lost 4 bases to trimming and J lost 1 base, with 16 bases between them. The CDR3 loop spans 16 amino acids. Germline CDR1 LGHNA, CDR2 YNFKEQ. The CDR3 region is CASSPATGRGNTEAFF. As DNA, the CDR3 is TGTGCCAGCAGCCCAGCAACGGGACGGGGGAACACTGAAGCTTTCTTT.